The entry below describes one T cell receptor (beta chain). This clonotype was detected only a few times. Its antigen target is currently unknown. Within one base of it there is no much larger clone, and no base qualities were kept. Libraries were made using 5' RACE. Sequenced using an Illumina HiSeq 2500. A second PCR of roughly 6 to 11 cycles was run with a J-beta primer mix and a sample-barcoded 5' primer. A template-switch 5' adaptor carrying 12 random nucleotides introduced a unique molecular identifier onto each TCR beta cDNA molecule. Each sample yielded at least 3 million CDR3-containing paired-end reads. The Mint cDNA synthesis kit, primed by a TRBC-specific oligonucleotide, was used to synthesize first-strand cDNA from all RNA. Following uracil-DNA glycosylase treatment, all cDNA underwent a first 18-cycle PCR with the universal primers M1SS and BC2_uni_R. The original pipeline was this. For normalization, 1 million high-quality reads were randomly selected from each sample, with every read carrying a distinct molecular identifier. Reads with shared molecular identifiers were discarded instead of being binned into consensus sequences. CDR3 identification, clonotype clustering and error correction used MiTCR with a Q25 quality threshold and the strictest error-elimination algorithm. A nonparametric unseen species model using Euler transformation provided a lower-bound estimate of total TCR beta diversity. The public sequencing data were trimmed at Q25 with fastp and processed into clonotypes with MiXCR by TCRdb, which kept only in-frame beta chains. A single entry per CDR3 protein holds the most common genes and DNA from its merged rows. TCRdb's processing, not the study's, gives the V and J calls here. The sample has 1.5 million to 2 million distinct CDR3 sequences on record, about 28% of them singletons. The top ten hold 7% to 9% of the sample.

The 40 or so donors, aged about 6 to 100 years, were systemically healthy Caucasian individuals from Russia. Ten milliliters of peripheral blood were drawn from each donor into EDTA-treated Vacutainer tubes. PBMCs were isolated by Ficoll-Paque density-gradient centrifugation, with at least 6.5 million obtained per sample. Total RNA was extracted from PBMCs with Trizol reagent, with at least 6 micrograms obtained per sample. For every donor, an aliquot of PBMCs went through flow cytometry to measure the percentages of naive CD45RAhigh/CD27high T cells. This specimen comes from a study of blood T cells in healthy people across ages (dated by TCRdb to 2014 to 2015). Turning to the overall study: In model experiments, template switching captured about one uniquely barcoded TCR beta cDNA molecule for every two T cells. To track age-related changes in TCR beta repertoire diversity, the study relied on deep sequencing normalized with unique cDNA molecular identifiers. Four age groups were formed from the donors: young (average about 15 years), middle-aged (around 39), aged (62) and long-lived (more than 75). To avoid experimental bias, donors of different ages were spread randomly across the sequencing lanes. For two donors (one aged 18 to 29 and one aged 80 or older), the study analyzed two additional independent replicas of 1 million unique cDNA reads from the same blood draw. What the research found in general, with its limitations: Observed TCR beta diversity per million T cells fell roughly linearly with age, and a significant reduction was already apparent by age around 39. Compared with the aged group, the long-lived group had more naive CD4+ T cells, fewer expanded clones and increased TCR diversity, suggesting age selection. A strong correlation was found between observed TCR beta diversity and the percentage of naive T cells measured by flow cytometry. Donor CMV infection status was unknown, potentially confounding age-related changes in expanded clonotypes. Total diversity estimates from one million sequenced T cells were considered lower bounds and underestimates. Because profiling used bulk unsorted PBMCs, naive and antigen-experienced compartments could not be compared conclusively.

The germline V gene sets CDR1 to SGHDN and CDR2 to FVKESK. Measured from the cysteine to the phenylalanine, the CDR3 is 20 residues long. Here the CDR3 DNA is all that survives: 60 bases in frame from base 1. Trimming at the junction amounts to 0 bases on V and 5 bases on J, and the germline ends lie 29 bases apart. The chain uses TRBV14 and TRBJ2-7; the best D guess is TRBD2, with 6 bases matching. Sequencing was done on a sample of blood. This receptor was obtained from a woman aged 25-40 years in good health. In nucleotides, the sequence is TGTGCCAGCAGCCAAGATGTTTACTCACCGGCAGGAGGGCCGGCGCACGAGCAGTACTTC. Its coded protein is CASSQDVYSPAGGPAHEQYF.